This TCR beta chain was sequenced for a study of blood T cell repertoires in COVID-19. Study in general: T cells, B-cell-depleted T cells, or PBMCs supplied cDNA or gDNA.

Original processing methods: Reference gene primer amplification gave nucleated cell count estimates. Some clones are missing from TCRdb's copy, which holds only in-frame ones; the method was immunoSEQ multiplex PCR. The DNA gave D and trimming, while V, J and clone size come from that table. The table shows 45,000 to 55,000 clones, with around four fifths occurring only once. This CDR3 is 14 amino acids long. Deletions cut 0 bases from V and 11 bases from J, with 15 bases between. Germline CDR1 reads PRHDT; CDR2 reads FYEKMQ (reference sequence). Sequencing was performed on peripheral blood. The sequence derives from a human donor in a cohort sampled during active COVID-19. The chain employs TRBV13 and TRBJ2-3; tentatively, D is TRBD1 (5 bases). The CDR3 DNA reads TGTGCCAGCAGCTTAGGCCAGGGCGATGTGGGGCAGTATTTT. This gives the protein CASSLGQGDVGQYF.